One sample yielded the 20 T cell receptor beta chains listed below, sequenced in a study of blood T cell repertoires in COVID-19. The assay was immunoSEQ multiplex PCR, and TCRdb's table has in-frame clones only and misses some. The repertoire has under 150,000 clones, roughly 80% of them found once; the top ten carry 4.5% to 6%. Sample: PBMCs or T cells enriched from blood (not recorded which). The source of these receptors is a man between 40 and 49 years old with acute COVID-19.

This chain joins TRBV4-1 and TRBJ2-1; perhaps TRBD1 as D (6 bases). The V and J ends lost 0 bases and 7 bases respectively, with 19 bases between them. The V gene's germline CDR1 is MGHRA and CDR2 YSYEKL. There are 17 residues in the CDR3. This chain's CDR3 is CASSQDLAQGPLNEQFF. The CDR3 DNA reads as TGCGCCAGCAGCCAAGATCTTGCTCAGGGGCCCCTGAATGAGCAGTTCTTC.

The V gene is TRBV14, the J gene TRBJ2-1; 12 nucleotides match TRBD1. The trim removed 0 bases at V and 0 bases at J, leaving 6 bases unmatched. Germline V gives CDR1 SGHDN, CDR2 FVKESK. The CDR3 sequence is 19 residues long. CDR3 sequence: CASSQDVGQGANSYNEQFF. In DNA form, the CDR3 reads TGTGCCAGCAGCCAAGACGTGGGACAGGGGGCGAACTCCTACAATGAGCAGTTCTTC.

This rearrangement joins TRBV15 to TRBJ1-5; D unresolved. Trimming left V 0 bases short and J 4 bases short, with 7 bases between. The CDR3 covers 14 residues. Per the germline V gene, CDR1 is LNHNV and CDR2 is YYDKDF (reference sequence). The CDR3 DNA is TGTGCCACCAGCAGAGAATGGGAGAATCAGCCCCAGCATTTT. It translates to CATSREWENQPQHF.

This rearrangement joins TRBV11-2 to TRBJ2-5; D gene unclear. Trimming cost V 3 bases and J 3 bases, with 11 bases left between them. The CDR3 loop spans 14 amino acids. Germline values: CDR1 SGHAT, CDR2 FQNNGV. CDR3 sequence: CASSFSSREETQYF. The CDR3 DNA is TGTGCCAGCAGCTTTTCCTCCCGGGAAGAGACCCAGTACTTC. Full variable domain (missing parts from reference TRBV11-2 and TRBJ2-5): EAGVAQSPRYKIIEKRQSVAFWCNPISGHATLYWYQQILGQGPKLLIQFQNNGVVDDSQLPKDRFSAERLKGVDSTLKIQPAKLEDSAVYLCASSFSSREETQYFGPGTRLLVL.

The chain employs TRBV7-2 and TRBJ1-1, with TRBD1 matching over 11 bases. The trim removed 5 bases at V and 4 bases at J, leaving 9 bases unmatched. Germline loops: CDR1 SGHTA, CDR2 FQGNSA. The CDR3 consists of 16 residues. The CDR3 region has the DNA TGTGCCAGCAGCCCTAACTCCGGGACAGGGGGCACTGAAGCTTTCTTT. Protein: CASSPNSGTGGTEAFF.

The chain is built from TRBV6-5 and TRBJ1-5; D possibly corresponds to TRBD1 (5 bases). Germline values: CDR1 MNHEY, CDR2 SVGAGI. The V end lost 5 bases, the J end lost 0 bases, and 5 bases lay between the germline ends. The CDR3 runs to 13 residues. CDR3 amino acids: CASSRGSNQPQHF. CDR3 bases: TGTGCCAGCAGTAGGGGTAGCAATCAGCCCCAGCATTTT.

The chain carries TRBV6-5 and TRBJ1-5; D is undetermined. The germline gives CDR1 MNHEY, CDR2 SVGAGI. Trimming removed 7 bases at V and 2 bases at J, with 12 bases between. CDR3 length: 14 amino acids. The CDR3 coding sequence is TGTGCCAGCAATCAGTTCGGGGGCAATCAGCCCCAGCATTTT. Its translation: CASNQFGGNQPQHF.

The gene calls are TRBV6-5 and TRBJ2-7, with 10 bases that match TRBD2. Trimming at V came to 10 bases and at J to 3 bases, leaving 9 bases not matched to a gene. This CDR3 has 14 residues. Germline-derived CDR1 and CDR2 are MNHEY and SVGAGI. CDR3 in amino acids: CANSLAGGDYEQYF. The CDR3 DNA follows: TGTGCCAACTCATTAGCGGGAGGAGACTACGAGCAGTACTTC.

This clone was recorded once. The chain joins TRBV9 to TRBJ2-1, with 8 positions matching TRBD1. CDR3 length equals 15 residues. CDR1 is SGDLS, CDR2 YYNGEE, per germline. The V and J ends lost 4 bases and 6 bases, in that order; junction bases with no gene match: 9. The CDR3, as DNA: TGTGCCAGCAGCTTTGGACAGGGCCAAAGCAATGAGCAGTTCTTC. Translating it yields CASSFGQGQSNEQFF.

The gene calls are TRBV24-1 and TRBJ1-5, with D possibly TRBD1 on 5 matching bases. Trimming stripped 4 bases from V and 2 bases from J, with 11 bases between. Germline V gene lookup returns CDR1 KGHDR and CDR2 SFDVKD. The CDR3 consists of 15 residues. The CDR3: CATSEAGLGNQPQHF. DNA for the CDR3: TGTGCCACCAGTGAGGCAGGGTTGGGCAATCAGCCCCAGCATTTT.

This clone was seen once. The rearrangement uses TRBV27 and TRBJ2-5; tentative D call: TRBD1 (6 bases). CDR3 size: 14 residues. The germline V gene encodes CDR1 MNHEY and CDR2 SMNVEV (reference sequence). Trimming stripped 6 bases from V and 0 bases from J, with 11 bases between. Written as DNA, the CDR3 is TGTGCCAGCAGGGGGGCAGGCTACCAAGAGACCCAGTACTTC. Protein sequence: CASRGAGYQETQYF.

The chain has TRBV5-1 and TRBJ1-6; possible D gene TRBD1, 5 bases. V gave up 0 bases and J gave up 5 bases, with 12 bases separating them. Germline V gene data show CDR1 as SGHRS and CDR2 as YFSETQ. The CDR3 consists of 16 residues. CDR3 DNA: TGCGCCAGCAGCTTGGCCAGGGCGCAAGATAATTCACCCCTCCACTTT. Residues: CASSLARAQDNSPLHF.

This sequence joins TRBV28 and TRBJ1-5; 7 bases agree with TRBD1. The CDR3 contains 12 residues. V trimming: 4 bases; J trimming: 7 bases; junction bases outside the gene matches: 1. Germline-derived CDR1 and CDR2 are MDHEN and SYDVKM. CDR3 nucleotide sequence: TGTGCCAGCAGTTGGACAGGACAGCCCCAGCATTTT. Its translation: CASSWTGQPQHF.

This clone appeared a single time. The chain employs TRBV4-1 and TRBJ1-5; D is ambiguous. With 1 base removed from V and 4 bases from J, the gap between germline ends came to 11 bases. Germline CDR1 is MGHRA and CDR2 is YSYEKL. The length of the CDR3 is 15 residues. As DNA, the CDR3 is TGCGCCAGCAGCCAAGTATCTACGGGTAATCAGCCCCAGCATTTT. Translation gives CASSQVSTGNQPQHF.

This clone was detected only a few times. J is TRBJ2-7 and V is TRBV4-3, with TRBD2 matching 8 bases. With V trimmed by 3 bases and J by 0 bases, 10 bases remained unmatched. Germline V CDR1 and CDR2: LGHNA, YSLEER. The CDR3 is made up of 17 amino acids. The CDR3 sequence is CASSQSHGGAFSYEQYF. CDR3 nucleotide sequence: TGCGCCAGCAGCCAGTCTCACGGGGGGGCCTTCTCCTACGAGCAGTACTTC.

This clone showed up just once. The chain combines TRBV6-2 or TRBV6-3 with TRBJ2-7, with 8 bases aligning to TRBD1. The CDR3 has 13 residues. CDR1 is MNHEY, CDR2 SVGEGT, per germline. The V segment lost 6 bases and the J segment 5 bases; nucleotides outside the gene matches: 6. The CDR3 protein is CASSQDRVHEQYF. CDR3 nucleotide sequence: TGTGCCAGCAGCCAGGACAGGGTCCACGAGCAGTACTTC.

In DNA, the CDR3 is TGTGCCAGCTCACCACGGCCGGGACAGACTTACTATAATTCACCCCTCCACTTT. Translating it yields CASSPRPGQTYYNSPLHF. This chain joins TRBV18 and TRBJ1-6; 7 bases line up with TRBD1. Germline CDR1 is KGHSH and CDR2 is LQKENI. CDR3 length: 18 residues. Trimming removed 1 base from V and 3 bases from J; junction bases left unmatched: 9.

This chain links TRBV27 with TRBJ2-7, with 9 bases aligning to TRBD1. CDR3 size: 14 residues. With 6 bases clipped from V and 6 bases from J, the junction kept 9 bases outside the gene matches. The germline gives CDR1 MNHEY, CDR2 SMNVEV (reference sequence). CDR3 DNA sequence: TGTGCCAGCAGCTCCGGGACAGGGAACGGCGAGCAGTACTTC. Protein sequence: CASSSGTGNGEQYF.

CDR3 protein: CASSQDLSEQYNEQFF. The CDR3 DNA follows: TGCGCCAGCAGCCAAGATTTGAGCGAGCAATACAATGAGCAGTTCTTC. This rearrangement joins TRBV4-3 to TRBJ2-1; D is unclear. V lost 0 bases, J lost 4 bases, and 13 bases lay in between. The CDR3 extends over 16 amino acids. Germline CDR1 reads LGHNA; CDR2 reads YSLEER.

V gene TRBV7-8 combines with J gene TRBJ2-7; 10 nucleotides align to TRBD1. The germline CDR1 and CDR2 sequences are SGHVS and FQNEAQ. V lost 4 bases, J lost 4 bases, and 4 bases stayed unmatched. The length of the CDR3 is 14 residues. The DNA for the CDR3 is TGTGCCAGCAGCTCCAGGACAGGGGGATACGAGCAGTACTTC. Protein sequence: CASSSRTGGYEQYF.